The T cell receptor beta chain under discussion was sequenced for a study of OX40 agonist ivuxolimab in advanced cancers. The data were produced by immunoSEQ multiplex PCR, yet TCRdb's version contains in-frame clones alone and is incomplete. This sample carries approximately 42,000 clones, over 75% of them seen once, and the ten largest clones take around 2.5%. Per the germline V gene, CDR1 is MNHNS and CDR2 is SASEGT. V lost 4 bases to trimming and J lost 6 bases; unmatched junction nucleotides: 2. The CDR3 spans 12 residues. The chain has TRBV6-1 and TRBJ2-7; 8 positions match TRBD1. The TCR was taken from an adult with an advanced solid tumor such as melanoma, head and neck, liver or kidney cancer. The sequenced sample was CD4+ or CD8+ T cells sorted from blood, obtained in a trial of the OX40 agonist ivuxolimab. For the CDR3, the DNA is TGTGCCAGCAGTGCAGGGGGCCTCGAGCAGTACGTC. Translating gives CASSAGGLEQYV.